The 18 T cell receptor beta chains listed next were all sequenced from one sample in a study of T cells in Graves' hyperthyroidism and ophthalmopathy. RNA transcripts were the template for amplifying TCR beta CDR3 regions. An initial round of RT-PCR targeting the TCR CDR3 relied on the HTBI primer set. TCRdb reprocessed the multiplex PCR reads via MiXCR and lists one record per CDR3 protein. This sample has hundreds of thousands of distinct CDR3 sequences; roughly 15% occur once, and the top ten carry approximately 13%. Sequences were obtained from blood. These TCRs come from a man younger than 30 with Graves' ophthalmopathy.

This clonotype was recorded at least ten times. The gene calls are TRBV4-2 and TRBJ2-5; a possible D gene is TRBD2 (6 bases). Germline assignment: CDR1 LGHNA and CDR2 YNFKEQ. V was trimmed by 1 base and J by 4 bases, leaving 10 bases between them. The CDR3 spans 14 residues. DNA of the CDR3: TGTGCCAGCAGCCAAGCGGGAGCCAGAGAGACCCAGTACTTC. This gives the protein CASSQAGARETQYF.

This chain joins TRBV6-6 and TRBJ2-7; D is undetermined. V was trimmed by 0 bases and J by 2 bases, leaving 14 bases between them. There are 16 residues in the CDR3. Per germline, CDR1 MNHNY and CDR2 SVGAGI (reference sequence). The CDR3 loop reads CASSYSSGPSPYEQYF. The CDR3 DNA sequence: TGTGCCAGCAGTTACTCGAGTGGTCCCAGTCCCTACGAGCAGTACTTC.

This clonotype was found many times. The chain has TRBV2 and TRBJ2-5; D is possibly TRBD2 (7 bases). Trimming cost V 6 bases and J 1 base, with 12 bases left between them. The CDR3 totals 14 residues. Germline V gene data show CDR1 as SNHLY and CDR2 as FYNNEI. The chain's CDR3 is CASRDGGLQETQYF. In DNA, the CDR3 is TGTGCCAGCAGGGACGGGGGGCTCCAAGAGACCCAGTACTTC.

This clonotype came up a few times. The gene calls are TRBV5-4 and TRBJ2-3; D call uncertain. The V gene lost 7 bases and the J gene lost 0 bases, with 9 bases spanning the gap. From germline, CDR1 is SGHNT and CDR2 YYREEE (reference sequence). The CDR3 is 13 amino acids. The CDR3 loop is CASGLRSTDTQYF. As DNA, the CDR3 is TGTGCCAGCGGATTAAGGAGCACAGATACGCAGTATTTT.

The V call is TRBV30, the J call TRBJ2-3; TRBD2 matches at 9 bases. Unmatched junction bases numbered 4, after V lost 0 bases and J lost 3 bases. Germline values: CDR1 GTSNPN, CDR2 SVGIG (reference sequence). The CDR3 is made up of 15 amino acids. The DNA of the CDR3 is TGTGCCTGGAGTGTAAGCGGGAGGAAAACAGATACGCAGTATTTT. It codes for CAWSVSGRKTDTQYF.

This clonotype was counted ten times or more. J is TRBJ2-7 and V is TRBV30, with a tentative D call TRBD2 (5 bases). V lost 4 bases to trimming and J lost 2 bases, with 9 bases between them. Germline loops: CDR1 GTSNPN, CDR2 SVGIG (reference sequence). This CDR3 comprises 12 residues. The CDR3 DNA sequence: TGTGCCTGGATCCGAGGGACCTACGAGCAGTACTTC. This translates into CAWIRGTYEQYF. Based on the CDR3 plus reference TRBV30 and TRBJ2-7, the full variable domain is SQTIHQWPATLVQPVGSPLSLECTVEGTSNPNLYWYRQAAGRGLQLLFYSVGIGQISSEVPQNLSASRPQDRQFILSSKKLLLSDSGFYLCAWIRGTYEQYFGPGTRLTVT.

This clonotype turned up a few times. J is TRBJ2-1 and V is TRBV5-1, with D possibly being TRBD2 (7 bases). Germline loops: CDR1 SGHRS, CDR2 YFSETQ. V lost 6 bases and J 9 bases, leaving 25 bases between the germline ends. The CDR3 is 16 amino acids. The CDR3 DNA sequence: TGCGCCAGCACCACTAACGGGGGAGGGGGGGGCGTTGAGCAGTTCTTC. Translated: CASTTNGGGGGVEQFF.

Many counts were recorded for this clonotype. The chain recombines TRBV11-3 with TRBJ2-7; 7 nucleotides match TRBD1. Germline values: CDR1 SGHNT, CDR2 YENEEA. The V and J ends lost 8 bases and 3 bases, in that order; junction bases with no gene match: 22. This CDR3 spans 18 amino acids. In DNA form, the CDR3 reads TGTGCCAGCGGGACGGCTACTCACAGGGGCCCCAACCTCTACGAGCAGTACTTC. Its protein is CASGTATHRGPNLYEQYF.

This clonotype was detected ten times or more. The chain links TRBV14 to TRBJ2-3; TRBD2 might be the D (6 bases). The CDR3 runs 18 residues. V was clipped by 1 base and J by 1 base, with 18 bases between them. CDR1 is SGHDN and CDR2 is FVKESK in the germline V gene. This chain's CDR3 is CASSQGPTRGRRTDTQYF. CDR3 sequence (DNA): TGTGCCAGCAGCCAAGGGCCGACCCGGGGGAGACGCACAGATACGCAGTATTTT.

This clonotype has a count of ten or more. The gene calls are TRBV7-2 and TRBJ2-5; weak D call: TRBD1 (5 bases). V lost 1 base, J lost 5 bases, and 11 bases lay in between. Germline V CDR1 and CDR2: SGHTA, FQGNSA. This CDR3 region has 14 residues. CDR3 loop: CASSLGLQAETQYF. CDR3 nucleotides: TGTGCCAGCAGCTTAGGCCTACAGGCCGAGACCCAGTACTTC. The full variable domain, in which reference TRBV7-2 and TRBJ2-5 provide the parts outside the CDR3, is GAGVSQSPSNKVTEKGKDVELRCDPISGHTALYWYRQSLGQGLEFLIYFQGNSAPDKSGLPSDRFSAERTGGSVSTLTIQRTQQEDSAVYLCASSLGLQAETQYFGPGTRLLVL.

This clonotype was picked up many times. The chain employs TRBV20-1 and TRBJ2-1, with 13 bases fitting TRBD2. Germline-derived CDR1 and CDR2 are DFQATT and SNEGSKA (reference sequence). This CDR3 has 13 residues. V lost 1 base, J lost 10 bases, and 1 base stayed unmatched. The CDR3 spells CSARGTSGSEQFF. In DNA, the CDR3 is TGCAGTGCTAGAGGGACTAGCGGGAGCGAGCAGTTCTTC.

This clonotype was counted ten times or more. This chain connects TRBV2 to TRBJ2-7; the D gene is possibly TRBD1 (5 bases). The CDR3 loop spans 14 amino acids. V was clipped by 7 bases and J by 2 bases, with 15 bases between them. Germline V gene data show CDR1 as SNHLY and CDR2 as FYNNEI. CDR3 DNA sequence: TGTGCCAGCAAGAAACAGGTCCTCACCTACGAGCAGTACTTC. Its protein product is CASKKQVLTYEQYF.

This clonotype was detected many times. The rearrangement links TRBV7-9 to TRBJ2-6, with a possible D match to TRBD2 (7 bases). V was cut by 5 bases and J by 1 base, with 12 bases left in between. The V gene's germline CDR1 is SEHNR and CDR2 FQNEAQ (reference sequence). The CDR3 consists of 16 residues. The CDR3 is CASSPEGGSGANVLTF. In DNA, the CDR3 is TGTGCCAGCAGCCCCGAGGGGGGGTCTGGGGCCAACGTCCTGACTTTC.

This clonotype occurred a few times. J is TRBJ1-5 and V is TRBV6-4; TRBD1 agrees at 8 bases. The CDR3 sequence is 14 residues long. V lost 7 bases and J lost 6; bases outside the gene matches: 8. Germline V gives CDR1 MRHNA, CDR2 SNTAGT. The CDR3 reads CASTRTGKTQPQHF. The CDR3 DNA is TGTGCCAGCACCCGGACAGGGAAGACTCAGCCCCAGCATTTT.

In DNA form, the CDR3 reads TGCAGTGGGGGGGAGTACCAAGAGACCCAGTACTTC. It encodes CSGGEYQETQYF. The chain couples TRBV20-1 to TRBJ2-5, with D possibly matching TRBD2 (6 bases). The V end was cut by 7 bases, the J end by 0 bases, with 9 bases between. The germline V gene encodes CDR1 DFQATT and CDR2 SNEGSKA (reference sequence). The CDR3 totals 12 residues.

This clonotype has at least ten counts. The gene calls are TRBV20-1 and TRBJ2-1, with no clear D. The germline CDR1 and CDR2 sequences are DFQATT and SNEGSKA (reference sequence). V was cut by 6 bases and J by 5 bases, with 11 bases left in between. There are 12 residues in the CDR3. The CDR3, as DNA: TGCAGTGCCCACCAACTTGACAATGAGCAGTTCTTC. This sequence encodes CSAHQLDNEQFF.

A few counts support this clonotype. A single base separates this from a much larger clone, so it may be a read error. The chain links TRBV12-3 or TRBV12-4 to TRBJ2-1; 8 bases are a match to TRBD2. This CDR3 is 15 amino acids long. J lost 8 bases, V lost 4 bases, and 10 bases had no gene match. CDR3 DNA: TGTGCCAGCAGTTCGGAGTTAGCGGGACTGGATGAGCAGTTCTTC. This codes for CASSSELAGLDEQFF.

This chain's CDR3 is CSARDWSGRATYNEQFF. CDR3 sequence (DNA): TGCAGTGCTAGAGATTGGAGCGGGAGGGCCACCTACAATGAGCAGTTCTTC. The chain combines TRBV20-1 with TRBJ2-1, with TRBD2 matching over 10 bases. With 0 bases clipped from V and 2 bases from J, the junction kept 7 bases outside the gene matches. CDR3 size: 17 residues. Germline V lookup: CDR1 DFQATT, CDR2 SNEGSKA (reference sequence).